The 30 T cell receptor beta chains below come from one sample, sequenced in a study of blood T cell repertoires in COVID-19. Sequencing was performed with immunoSEQ multiplex PCR; in TCRdb, only in-frame clones are kept and a portion is missing. This table holds approximately 210,000 clones, approximately 80% found once. Sequenced input: PBMCs or T cells enriched from blood (not recorded which). The receptors shown here come from a man aged 25-45 years with acute COVID-19.

In its sample, this clone was seen a few times. The chain uses TRBV13 and TRBJ1-2; 12 bases line up with TRBD1. Trimming at V came to 5 bases and at J to 5 bases, leaving 12 bases not matched to a gene. The CDR3 runs 17 residues. CDR1 is PRHDT, CDR2 FYEKMQ, per germline (reference sequence). The CDR3 protein is CASSLRLGQGAGYGYTF. CDR3 nucleotides: TGTGCCAGCAGCCTTCGCTTGGGACAGGGGGCGGGTTATGGCTACACCTTC.

This sequence joins TRBV28 and TRBJ1-1, with TRBD1 matching over 7 bases. This CDR3 is built from 13 residues. V gave up 6 bases and J gave up 0 bases; unmatched junction bases: 1. From germline, CDR1 is MDHEN and CDR2 SYDVKM. The CDR3 is CASRGQMNTEAFF. DNA for the CDR3: TGTGCCAGCAGGGGACAGATGAACACTGAAGCTTTCTTT.

This chain joins TRBV6-5 and TRBJ2-7; 7 bases map to TRBD2. The CDR3 extends over 12 amino acids. Losses at the gene ends were 6 bases for V and 4 bases for J; bases not matched to a gene: 3. From germline, CDR1 is MNHEY and CDR2 SVGAGI. CDR3 amino acids: CASRGGTYEQYF. The CDR3 coding sequence is TGTGCCAGCAGGGGGGGGACTTACGAGCAGTACTTC.

The chain recombines TRBV6-5 with TRBJ2-5; 14 bases fit TRBD2. The V and J ends lost 6 bases and 5 bases, in that order; junction bases with no gene match: 5. CDR3 length: 15 residues. Germline V lookup: CDR1 MNHEY, CDR2 SVGAGI. CDR3 DNA: TGTGCCAGCAGCCGACTAGCGGGGGGGGCGGAGACCCAGTACTTC. Its translation: CASSRLAGGAETQYF.

The chain has TRBV9 and TRBJ2-3; 8 nucleotides align to TRBD1. With 4 bases clipped from V and 2 bases from J, the junction kept 6 bases outside the gene matches. The CDR3 runs 15 residues. CDR1 and CDR2 from the germline V gene are SGDLS and YYNGEE. In DNA form, the CDR3 reads TGTGCCAGCAGCCCGGAGACAGGGGCCACAGATACGCAGTATTTT. As protein: CASSPETGATDTQYF.

This chain uses TRBV30 with TRBJ1-2, with 9 positions matching TRBD1. The CDR3 contains 13 residues. CDR1 GTSNPN and CDR2 SVGIG come from the germline V gene (reference sequence). The J segment lost 7 bases and the V segment lost 7 bases, leaving 10 bases of the junction unmatched. The CDR3 region is CASLTGGAGGYTF. The CDR3 region has the DNA TGTGCCTCCTTAACAGGGGGCGCCGGTGGCTACACCTTC.

The chain couples TRBV7-9 to TRBJ2-2, with a weak D call TRBD2 (6 bases). The CDR3 is made up of 15 amino acids. Deletions cut 3 bases from V and 5 bases from J, with 13 bases between. The V gene's germline CDR1 is SEHNR and CDR2 FQNEAQ (reference sequence). CDR3 residues: CASSFTGRTTGELFF. The CDR3 nucleotides are TGTGCCAGCAGCTTTACCGGGAGAACGACCGGGGAGCTGTTTTTT. Full variable domain (missing parts from reference TRBV7-9 and TRBJ2-2): DTGVSQNPRHKITKRGQNVTFRCDPISEHNRLYWYRQTLGQGPEFLTYFQNEAQLEKSRLLSDRFSAERPKGSFSTLEIQRTEQGDSAMYLCASSFTGRTTGELFFGEGSRLTVL.

This clone was detected only a few times. V usage is TRBV5-4 and J usage is TRBJ2-2; TRBD2 agrees at 10 bases. CDR3 size: 16 residues. Per germline, CDR1 SGHNT and CDR2 YYREEE (reference sequence). V trimming: 0 bases; J trimming: 4 bases; junction bases outside the gene matches: 3. The chain's CDR3 is CASSLGSGGATGELFF. The CDR3 DNA is TGTGCCAGCAGCTTGGGCAGCGGGGGGGCCACCGGGGAGCTGTTTTTT.

V and J are TRBV18 and TRBJ1-1; TRBD1 matches 8 bases. The germline V gene has CDR1 KGHSH and CDR2 LQKENI. The CDR3 covers 16 residues. Trimming at V came to 2 bases and at J to 5 bases, leaving 10 bases not matched to a gene. CDR3 loop: CASSPGAGGGRTEAFF. The DNA for the CDR3 is TGTGCCAGCTCACCAGGGGCAGGGGGCGGAAGGACTGAAGCTTTCTTT.

The chain is built from TRBV29-1 and TRBJ2-7, with D possibly being TRBD2 (7 bases). From germline, CDR1 is SQVTM and CDR2 ANQGSEA. V lost 4 bases and J 6 bases, leaving 16 bases between the germline ends. CDR3 length: 13 amino acids. The CDR3, as DNA: TGCAGCGTTGGGGGGGGGCTCTCTGGCGAGCAGTACTTC. Its translation is CSVGGGLSGEQYF.

This chain connects TRBV10-1 to TRBJ2-6, with D perhaps matching TRBD1 (5 bases). There are 16 residues in the CDR3. The germline V and J ends were trimmed by 2 bases and 4 bases, with 12 bases remaining between them. CDR1 and CDR2 (germline): WNHNN, SYGVQD (reference sequence). In DNA form, the CDR3 reads TGCGCCAGCAGTGAGAGGGGTTTTCGGGGGGCCAACGTCCTGACTTTC. Translated: CASSERGFRGANVLTF.

V usage is TRBV6-5 and J usage is TRBJ2-7; D may be TRBD1 (5 bases). Trimming shortened V by 0 bases and J by 2 bases, and 11 bases separated the two germline ends. Germline-derived CDR1 and CDR2 are MNHEY and SVGAGI. The CDR3 consists of 15 residues. The DNA of the CDR3 is TGTGCCAGCAGTTACTCAGACAGCCTCCCCTACGAGCAGTACTTC. Protein: CASSYSDSLPYEQYF.

V and J are TRBV30 and TRBJ1-2; D might be TRBD1 (5 bases). Trimming cost V 1 base and J 4 bases, with 7 bases left between them. Germline CDR1 is GTSNPN and CDR2 is SVGIG (reference sequence). This CDR3 has 12 amino acids. Here the CDR3 DNA reads TGTGCCTGGAGTGCCCAGGGCTATGGCTACACCTTC. It codes for CAWSAQGYGYTF. Combining the CDR3 with reference TRBV30 and TRBJ1-2 gives the whole variable domain SQTIHQWPATLVQPVGSPLSLECTVEGTSNPNLYWYRQAAGRGLQLLFYSVGIGQISSEVPQNLSASRPQDRQFILSSKKLLLSDSGFYLCAWSAQGYGYTFGSGTRLTVV.

This rearrangement joins TRBV4-1 to TRBJ1-5; D is perhaps TRBD1 (5 bases). In germline, CDR1 is MGHRA, CDR2 YSYEKL. The CDR3 totals 16 residues. The V and J ends lost 0 bases and 4 bases respectively, with 13 bases between them. CDR3 in amino acids: CASSQDIQGWNQPQHF. CDR3 bases: TGCGCCAGCAGCCAAGATATCCAGGGCTGGAATCAGCCCCAGCATTTT.

The rearrangement joins TRBV30 to TRBJ1-2, with TRBD1 matching over 9 bases. This CDR3 is built from 14 residues. The germline gives CDR1 GTSNPN, CDR2 SVGIG (reference sequence). The ends lost 7 bases at V and 7 bases at J; junction bases unmatched: 13. CDR3 region: CASLIRDRGGGYTF. CDR3 DNA sequence: TGTGCCTCCCTCATTCGAGACAGGGGGGGTGGCTACACCTTC.

This chain connects TRBV19 to TRBJ1-1; a possible D gene is TRBD1 (5 bases). The V end lost 7 bases, the J end lost 5 bases, and 20 bases lay between the germline ends. Germline assignment: CDR1 LNHDA and CDR2 SQIVND (reference sequence). The CDR3 covers 15 residues. CDR3 nucleotide sequence: TGTGCCAGTACCATTCCGGGGGTAGTGCGGACTGAAGCTTTCTTT. This translates into CASTIPGVVRTEAFF. The entire variable domain, with the rest obtained from reference TRBV19 and TRBJ1-1, is as follows: DGGITQSPKYLFRKEGQNVTLSCEQNLNHDAMYWYRQDPGQGLRLIYYSQIVNDFQKGDIAEGYSVSREKKESFPLTVTSAQKNPTAFYLCASTIPGVVRTEAFFGQGTRLTVV.

V and J are TRBV5-1 and TRBJ2-5, with a possible D match to TRBD1 (6 bases). This CDR3 spans 16 amino acids. Trimming cost V 2 bases and J 5 bases, with 19 bases left between them. Looked up from germline, CDR1 is SGHRS and CDR2 is YFSETQ. CDR3 loop: CASSLSLRGLGETQYF. CDR3 DNA: TGCGCCAGCAGCTTATCCCTCAGGGGTTTGGGGGAGACCCAGTACTTC.

The V and J genes are TRBV21-1 and TRBJ2-1; the D call in the table, TRBD2, was not verified against the DNA. TRBV21-1 is a pseudogene locus. The CDR3 is 17 residues long. CDR3 residues: CASSKVGGARRRNEQFF. CDR3 nucleotides: TGTGCCAGCAGCAAAGTAGGAGGGGCACGGCGACGAAATGAGCAGTTCTTC.

The V gene is TRBV7-5, the J gene TRBJ1-6. TRBV7-5 is a known pseudogene. The CDR3 has 15 amino acids. CDR3 amino acids: CVRSWGGVLRSPLHF. In DNA form, the CDR3 reads TGTGTCAGAAGCTGGGGAGGCGTTTTGCGATCACCCCTCCACTTT.

The genes are TRBV18 and TRBJ2-1, with 10 bases fitting TRBD2. Germline V CDR1 and CDR2: KGHSH, LQKENI. V lost 2 bases, J lost 6 bases, and 4 bases stayed unmatched. The length of the CDR3 is 15 residues. For the CDR3, the DNA is TGTGCCAGCTCACCAAACAGCGGGGGGGGCAATGAGCAGTTCTTC. Its translation is CASSPNSGGGNEQFF.

The V and J genes are TRBV2 and TRBJ2-3; 11 positions match TRBD1. V trimming: 7 bases; J trimming: 3 bases; junction bases outside the gene matches: 6. CDR1 SNHLY and CDR2 FYNNEI come from the germline V gene. This CDR3 comprises 15 residues. CDR3 protein: CASTPDRGRTDTQYF. The CDR3 coding sequence is TGTGCCAGCACCCCGGACAGGGGGCGGACAGATACGCAGTATTTT.

The rearrangement joins TRBV5-6 to TRBJ1-2; D remains unclear. Looked up from germline, CDR1 is SGHDT and CDR2 is YYEEEE. The CDR3 runs to 14 residues. Trimming took 0 bases from V and 8 from J, leaving 14 bases between them. CDR3 in DNA: TGTGCCAGCAGCTTGGTAGTGACACATCGGGGCTACACCTTC. This encodes CASSLVVTHRGYTF. Using reference TRBV5-6 and TRBJ1-2 for the parts outside the CDR3, the full variable domain is DAGVTQSPTHLIKTRGQQVTLRCSPKSGHDTVSWYQQALGQGPQFIFQYYEEEERQRGNFPDRFSGHQFPNYSSELNVNALLLGDSALYLCASSLVVTHRGYTFGSGTRLTVV.

The CDR3 bases are TGTGCCAGCAGCTTTTACAGGGGTAACACCGGGGAGCTGTTTTTT. It is translated as CASSFYRGNTGELFF. The rearrangement uses TRBV5-4 and TRBJ2-2; 7 bases match TRBD1. Per germline, CDR1 SGHNT and CDR2 YYREEE (reference sequence). This CDR3 comprises 15 residues. J lost 2 bases, V lost 2 bases, and 3 bases had no gene match.

The chain links TRBV2 to TRBJ1-2; D gene unclear. CDR1 is SNHLY, CDR2 FYNNEI, per germline. The V end was cut by 4 bases, the J end by 4 bases, with 13 bases between. The CDR3 has 14 residues. This CDR3 reads CASSVDSLGYGYTF. DNA for the CDR3: TGTGCCAGCAGTGTAGATTCGCTAGGCTATGGCTACACCTTC.

This chain uses TRBV7-9 with TRBJ2-7, with D possibly matching TRBD2 (6 bases). The germline CDR1 and CDR2 sequences are SEHNR and FQNEAQ (reference sequence). The CDR3 extends over 13 amino acids. V gave up 3 bases and J gave up 7 bases, with 13 bases separating them. The CDR3 region has the DNA TGTGCCAGCAGCTTCGCGCAGGCGGGGGAGCAGTACTTC. Translated, it gives CASSFAQAGEQYF. Complete variable domain (other parts from reference TRBV7-9 and TRBJ2-7): DTGVSQNPRHKITKRGQNVTFRCDPISEHNRLYWYRQTLGQGPEFLTYFQNEAQLEKSRLLSDRFSAERPKGSFSTLEIQRTEQGDSAMYLCASSFAQAGEQYFGPGTRLTVT.

The chain combines TRBV29-1 with TRBJ1-2; 9 bases agree with TRBD1. Germline V CDR1 and CDR2: SQVTM, ANQGSEA. This CDR3 is 14 amino acids long. Unmatched junction bases numbered 5, after V lost 0 bases and J lost 6 bases. The CDR3 region has the DNA TGCAGCGTTGAAGATCGGGGACAGGGCAATGGCTACACCTTC. This translates into CSVEDRGQGNGYTF. Variable domain in full (rest from reference TRBV29-1 and TRBJ1-2): SAVISQKPSRDICQRGTSLTIQCQVDSQVTMMFWYRQQPGQSLTLIATANQGSEATYESGFVIDKFPISRPNLTFSTLTVSNMSPEDSSIYLCSVEDRGQGNGYTFGSGTRLTVV.

This sequence joins TRBV9 and TRBJ2-2; 8 nucleotides agree with TRBD2. Unmatched junction bases numbered 7, after V lost 4 bases and J lost 5 bases. CDR1 is SGDLS, CDR2 YYNGEE, per germline. The CDR3 has 15 amino acids. The CDR3 region is CASSSSGRYTGELFF. The DNA for the CDR3 is TGTGCCAGCAGCTCCAGCGGGAGATATACCGGGGAGCTGTTTTTT.

In its sample, this clone was seen a few times. This chain connects TRBV14 to TRBJ2-5; tentative D call: TRBD1 (6 bases). Germline V lookup: CDR1 SGHDN, CDR2 FVKESK. This CDR3 contains 13 residues. V dropped 7 bases and J dropped 5 bases, with 14 bases sitting between them. The chain's CDR3 is CASNRALGETQYF. The DNA of the CDR3 is TGTGCCAGCAACAGGGCCTTAGGGGAGACCCAGTACTTC.

This clone was counted only a few times. This chain uses TRBV2 with TRBJ2-7; TRBD2 matches at 7 bases. The CDR3 is 13 residues long. Germline V gives CDR1 SNHLY, CDR2 FYNNEI. Unmatched junction bases numbered 4, after V lost 8 bases and J lost 0 bases. This CDR3 reads CASGGVLSYEQYF. The CDR3, as DNA: TGTGCCAGCGGGGGGGTCCTCTCCTACGAGCAGTACTTC.

The chain is built from TRBV18 and TRBJ1-5; D not certain. This CDR3 comprises 14 residues. The V end lost 3 bases, the J end lost 4 bases, and 10 bases lay between the germline ends. Germline values: CDR1 KGHSH, CDR2 LQKENI. CDR3 loop: CASSPDIRNQPQHF. In nucleotides, the CDR3 is TGTGCCAGCTCACCTGACATAAGAAATCAGCCCCAGCATTTT.